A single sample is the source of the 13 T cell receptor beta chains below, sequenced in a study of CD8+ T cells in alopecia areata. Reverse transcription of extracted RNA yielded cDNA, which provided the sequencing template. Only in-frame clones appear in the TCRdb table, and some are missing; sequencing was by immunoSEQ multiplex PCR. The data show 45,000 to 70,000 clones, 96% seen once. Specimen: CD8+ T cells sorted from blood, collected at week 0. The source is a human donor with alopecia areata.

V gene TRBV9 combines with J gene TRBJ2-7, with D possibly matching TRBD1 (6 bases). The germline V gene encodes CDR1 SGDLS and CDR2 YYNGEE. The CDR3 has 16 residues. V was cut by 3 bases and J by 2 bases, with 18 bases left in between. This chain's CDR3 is CASSGDQGYPAYEQYF. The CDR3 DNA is TGTGCCAGCAGCGGCGACCAGGGGTATCCCGCCTACGAGCAGTACTTC.

The CDR3 sequence is CASSLVERDEQFF. The CDR3 nucleotides read TGTGCCAGCAGCTTAGTTGAAAGGGATGAGCAGTTCTTC. The chain has TRBV7-3 and TRBJ2-1, with no clear D. V lost 2 bases, J lost 8 bases, and 10 bases lay in between. CDR3 length equals 13 residues. The germline V gene encodes CDR1 SGHTA and CDR2 FQGTGA.

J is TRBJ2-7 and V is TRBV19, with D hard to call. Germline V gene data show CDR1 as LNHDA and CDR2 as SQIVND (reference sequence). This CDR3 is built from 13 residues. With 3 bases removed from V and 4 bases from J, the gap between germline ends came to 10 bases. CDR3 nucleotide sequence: TGTGCCAGTAGTATGTTTAGGAATTACGAGCAGTACTTC. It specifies CASSMFRNYEQYF.

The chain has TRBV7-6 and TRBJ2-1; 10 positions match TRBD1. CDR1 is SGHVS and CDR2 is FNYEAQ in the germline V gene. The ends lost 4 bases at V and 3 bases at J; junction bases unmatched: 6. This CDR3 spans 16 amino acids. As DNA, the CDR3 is TGTGCCAGCAGCTCAAAGACAGGGGGCTACTACAATGAGCAGTTCTTC. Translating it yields CASSSKTGGYYNEQFF.

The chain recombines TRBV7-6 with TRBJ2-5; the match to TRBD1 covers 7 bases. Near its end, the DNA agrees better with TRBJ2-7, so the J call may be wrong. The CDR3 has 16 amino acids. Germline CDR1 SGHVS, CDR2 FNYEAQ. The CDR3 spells CASSVGGRDPAYEQYF. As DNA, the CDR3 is TGTGCCAGCAGCGTAGGGGGCCGGGACCCCGCCTACGAGCAGTACTTC.

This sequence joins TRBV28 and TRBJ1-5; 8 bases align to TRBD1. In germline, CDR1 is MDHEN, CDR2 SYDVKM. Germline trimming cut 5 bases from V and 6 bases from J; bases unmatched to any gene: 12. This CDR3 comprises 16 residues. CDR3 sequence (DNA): TGTGCCAGCAGTCATCCTTGGACAGGGACGGGTCAGCCCCAGCATTTT. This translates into CASSHPWTGTGQPQHF.

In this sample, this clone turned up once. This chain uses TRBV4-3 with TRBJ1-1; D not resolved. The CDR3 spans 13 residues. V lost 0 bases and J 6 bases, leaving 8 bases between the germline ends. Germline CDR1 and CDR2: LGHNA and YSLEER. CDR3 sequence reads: CASSQDSRAEAFF. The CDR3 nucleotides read TGCGCCAGCAGCCAAGATAGTAGAGCTGAAGCTTTCTTT.

The CDR3 DNA reads TGCGCCAGCAGCTTGGGCCTGGGGTCCTACGAGCAGTACTTC. This translates into CASSLGLGSYEQYF. V usage is TRBV5-1 and J usage is TRBJ2-7; D is unclear. The V end was cut by 0 bases, the J end by 1 base, with 8 bases between. The germline V gene has CDR1 SGHRS and CDR2 YFSETQ. The CDR3 covers 14 residues.

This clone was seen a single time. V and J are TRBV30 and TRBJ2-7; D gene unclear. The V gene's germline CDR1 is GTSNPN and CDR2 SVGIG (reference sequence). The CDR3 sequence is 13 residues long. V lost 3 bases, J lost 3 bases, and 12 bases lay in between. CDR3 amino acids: CAWSLGYHYEQYF. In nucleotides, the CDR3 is TGTGCCTGGAGCTTAGGGTACCACTACGAGCAGTACTTC.

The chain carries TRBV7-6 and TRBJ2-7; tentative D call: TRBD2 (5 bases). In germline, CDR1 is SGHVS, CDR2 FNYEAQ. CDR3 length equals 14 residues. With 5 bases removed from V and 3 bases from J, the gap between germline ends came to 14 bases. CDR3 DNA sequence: TGTGCCAGCAGCCCAGGTCCGGGAAACTACGAGCAGTACTTC. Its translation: CASSPGPGNYEQYF.

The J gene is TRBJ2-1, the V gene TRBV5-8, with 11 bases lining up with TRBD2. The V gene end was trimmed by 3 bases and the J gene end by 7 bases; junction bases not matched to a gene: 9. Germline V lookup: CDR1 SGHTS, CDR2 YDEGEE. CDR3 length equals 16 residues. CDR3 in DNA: TGTGCCAGCAGCTGGACTAGCGGGTTCTTTGGTAATGAGCAGTTCTTC. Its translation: CASSWTSGFFGNEQFF.

CDR3 coding DNA: TGTGCCAGTCAACCAGGAACCCGACTAGATCAGATTCAAGAGACCCAGTACTTC. Its protein is CASQPGTRLDQIQETQYF. The rearrangement uses TRBV5-8 and TRBJ2-5; tentative D call: TRBD2 (6 bases). The germline V gene has CDR1 SGHTS and CDR2 YDEGEE. CDR3 length: 18 residues. V gave up 8 bases and J gave up 2 bases, with 28 bases separating them.

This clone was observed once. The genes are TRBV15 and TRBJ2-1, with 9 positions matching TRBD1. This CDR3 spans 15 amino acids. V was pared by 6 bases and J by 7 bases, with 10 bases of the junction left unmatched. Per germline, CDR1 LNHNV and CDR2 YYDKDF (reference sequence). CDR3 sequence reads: CATRRDRALGNEQFF. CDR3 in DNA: TGTGCCACCAGAAGGGACAGGGCTCTGGGAAATGAGCAGTTCTTC.